This is a list of T cell receptor beta chains from one sample in a study of shared clonotypes between healthy human individuals. The data were produced by immunoSEQ multiplex PCR, yet TCRdb's version contains in-frame clones alone and is incomplete. This sample has 2 million to 2.5 million clones, with 85% to 95% found just once. Sequenced input: naive CD4+ T cells from PBMCs. The receptors come from a man between 18 and 35 years old in good health. Some clones in this sample may be carry-over from other donors' samples. Each CDR3 is given with its conserved first and last residue. Fields, in order: clone size, V gene, J gene, D gene, CDR3 protein, CDR3 DNA. A D gene is named only where the DNA matches it firmly. Not every row has a clone size; where given, it reads once, few, many or a size class.

.	TRBV5-1	TRBJ2-7	TRBD2	CASSQTTTTSGRAGEQYF	TGCGCCAGCAGTCAGACAACTACGACTAGCGGGAGGGCCGGGGAGCAGTACTTC
.	TRBV19	TRBJ2-1	.	CASTNRTGRNEQFF	TGTGCCAGTACCAACAGGACGGGGAGAAATGAGCAGTTCTTC
.	TRBV19	TRBJ1-4	.	CASSIGGANEKLFF	TGTGCCAGTAGTATTGGCGGGGCTAATGAAAAACTGTTTTTT
.	TRBV29-1	TRBJ1-1	.	CSVDFWAGTANTEAFF	TGCAGCGTTGACTTCTGGGCCGGGACCGCGAACACTGAAGCTTTCTTT
.	TRBV28	TRBJ2-7	TRBD2	CASTTSGNGEQYF	TGTGCCAGTACAACTAGCGGAAATGGCGAGCAGTACTTC
.	TRBV7-2	TRBJ2-2	.	CASSFESGYTGELFF	TGTGCCAGCAGCTTTGAATCGGGGTACACCGGGGAGCTGTTTTTT
.	TRBV2	TRBJ1-4	.	CASTETTLLFF	TGTGCCAGCACCGAAACGACATTGCTGTTTTTT
.	TRBV28	TRBJ2-2	.	CASSLVGELFF	TGTGCCAGCAGTTTAGTTGGGGAGCTGTTTTTT
once	TRBV27	TRBJ1-6	.	CASSATTARLTLPPYNSPLHF	TGTGCCAGCAGCGCTACAACGGCTCGACTAACCCTACCGCCATATAATTCACCCCTCCACTTT
.	TRBV5-1	TRBJ2-5	TRBD2	CASSLAGTSQETQYF	TGCGCCAGCAGCTTGGCCGGGACTAGTCAAGAGACCCAGTACTTC
.	TRBV5-1	TRBJ2-2	.	CASSLEVAAANTGELFF	TGCGCCAGCAGCTTGGAGGTCGCAGCGGCGAACACCGGGGAGCTGTTTTTT
.	TRBV5-1	TRBJ2-2	.	CASSSQKGGTGELFF	TGCGCCAGCAGCTCCCAGAAGGGCGGCACCGGGGAGCTGTTTTTT
.	TRBV28	TRBJ1-6	TRBD1	CASSSRGDSPLHF	TGTGCCAGCAGTTCCAGGGGGGACTCACCCCTCCACTTT
.	TRBV1	TRBJ1-2	.	CTSSKEGTPTLTF	TGCACCAGCAGCAAAGAAGGGACACCGACCCTCACCTTC
.	TRBV5-1	TRBJ2-2	.	CASRLRAPNTGELFF	TGCGCCAGCAGGCTCAGGGCCCCTAACACCGGGGAGCTGTTTTTT
.	TRBV7-2	TRBJ2-1	.	CASNLIPGEQFF	TGTGCCAGCAACCTCATCCCGGGGGAGCAGTTCTTC
.	TRBV15	TRBJ2-2	.	CATSRGTGRGPGELFF	TGTGCCACCAGCAGAGGGACAGGGAGGGGCCCCGGGGAGCTGTTTTTT
.	TRBV27	TRBJ2-7	.	CASRNPRDSIGREQYF	TGTGCCAGCAGAAACCCCCGGGACTCAATCGGGCGCGAGCAGTACTTC
.	TRBV10-3	TRBJ1-5	TRBD1	CAIRAGTGKSNQPQHF	TGTGCCATCAGAGCAGGGACAGGAAAAAGCAATCAGCCCCAGCATTTT
.	TRBV4-2	TRBJ2-3	.	CASSRATRDPAHTQYF	TGTGCCAGCAGCCGAGCCACCCGGGACCCTGCTCATACGCAGTATTTT
few	TRBV7-2	TRBJ2-3	TRBD2	CASSYTSGTDTQYF	TGTGCCAGCAGCTACACTAGCGGCACAGATACGCAGTATTTT
.	TRBV27	TRBJ2-7	TRBD1	CASSLSGQGPSYEQYF	TGTGCCAGCAGTTTATCCGGACAGGGGCCTTCCTACGAGCAGTACTTC
.	TRBV5-1	TRBJ1-5	TRBD1	CASSPGQGGQPQHF	TGCGCCAGCAGCCCCGGACAGGGCGGTCAGCCCCAGCATTTT
once	TRBV27	TRBJ2-7	.	CASSLSFKNYEQYF	TGTGCCAGCAGTTTATCTTTCAAAAACTACGAGCAGTACTTC
.	TRBV5-6	TRBJ1-1	.	CASSLGQGITEAFF	TGTGCCAGCAGCTTGGGGCAGGGGATTACTGAAGCTTTCTTT